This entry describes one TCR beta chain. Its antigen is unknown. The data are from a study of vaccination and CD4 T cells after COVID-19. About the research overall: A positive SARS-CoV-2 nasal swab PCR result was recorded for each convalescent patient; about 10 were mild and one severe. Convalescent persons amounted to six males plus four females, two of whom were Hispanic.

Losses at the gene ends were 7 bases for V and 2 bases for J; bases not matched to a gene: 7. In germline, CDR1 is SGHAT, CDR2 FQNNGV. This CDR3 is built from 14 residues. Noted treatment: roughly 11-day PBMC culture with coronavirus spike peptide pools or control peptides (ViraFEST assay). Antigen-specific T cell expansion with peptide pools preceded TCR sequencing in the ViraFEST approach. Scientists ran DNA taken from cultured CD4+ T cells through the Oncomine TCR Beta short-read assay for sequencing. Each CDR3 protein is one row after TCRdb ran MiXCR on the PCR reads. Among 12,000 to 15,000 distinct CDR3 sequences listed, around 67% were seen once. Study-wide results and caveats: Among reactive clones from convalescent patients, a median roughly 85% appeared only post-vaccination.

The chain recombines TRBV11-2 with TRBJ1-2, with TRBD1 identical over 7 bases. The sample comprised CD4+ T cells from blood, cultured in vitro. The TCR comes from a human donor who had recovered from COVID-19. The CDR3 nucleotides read TGTGCCAGCATCAAGGCCAGGGGGAACTATGGCTACACCTTC. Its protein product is CASIKARGNYGYTF.